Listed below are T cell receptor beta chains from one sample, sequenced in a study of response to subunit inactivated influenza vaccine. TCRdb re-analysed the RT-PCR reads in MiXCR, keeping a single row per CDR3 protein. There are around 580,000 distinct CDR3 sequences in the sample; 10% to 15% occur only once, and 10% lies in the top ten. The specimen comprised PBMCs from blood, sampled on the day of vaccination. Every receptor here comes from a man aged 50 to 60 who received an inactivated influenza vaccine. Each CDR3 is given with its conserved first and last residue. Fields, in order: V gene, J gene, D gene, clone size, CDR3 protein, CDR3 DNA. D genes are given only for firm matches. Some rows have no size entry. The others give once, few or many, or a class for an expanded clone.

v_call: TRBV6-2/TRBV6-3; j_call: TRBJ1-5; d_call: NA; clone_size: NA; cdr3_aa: CASSPPQGYQPQHF; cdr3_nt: TGTGCCAGCAGTCCCCCTCAGGGATATCAGCCCCAGCATTTT
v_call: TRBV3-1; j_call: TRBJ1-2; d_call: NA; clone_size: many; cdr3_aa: CASSQAGVGVGGYTF; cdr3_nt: TGTGCCAGCAGCCAAGCAGGGGTGGGGGTCGGTGGCTACACCTTC
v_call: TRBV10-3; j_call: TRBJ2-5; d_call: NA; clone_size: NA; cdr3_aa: CAISSAETQYF; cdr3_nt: TGTGCCATCAGTTCGGCAGAGACCCAGTACTTC
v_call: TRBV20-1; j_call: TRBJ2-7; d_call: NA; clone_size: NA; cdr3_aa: CSARELGWSDEQYF; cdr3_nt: TGCAGTGCTAGAGAACTGGGGTGGTCAGACGAGCAGTACTTC
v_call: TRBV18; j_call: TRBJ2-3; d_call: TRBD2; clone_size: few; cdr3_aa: CASSPRTSGAIPPQQYF; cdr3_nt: TGTGCCAGCTCTCCCAGGACTAGCGGGGCTATCCCCCCCCAGCAGTATTTT
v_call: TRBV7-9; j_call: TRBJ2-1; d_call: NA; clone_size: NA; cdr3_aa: CASSSERTDNEQFF; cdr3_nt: TGTGCCAGCAGTTCGGAAAGGACAGACAACGAGCAGTTCTTC
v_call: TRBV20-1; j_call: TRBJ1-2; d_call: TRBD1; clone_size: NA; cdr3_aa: CSALGQSPNYGYTF; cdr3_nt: TGCAGTGCCTTGGGACAGTCACCTAACTATGGCTACACCTTC
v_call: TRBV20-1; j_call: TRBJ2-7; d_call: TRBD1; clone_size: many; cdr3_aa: CSAPRTGRTEQYF; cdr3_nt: TGCAGTGCCCCGAGGACAGGGAGGACCGAGCAGTACTTC
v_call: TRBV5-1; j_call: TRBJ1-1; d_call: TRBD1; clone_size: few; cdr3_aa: CASSQGQAEAFF; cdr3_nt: TGCGCCAGCAGCCAAGGACAGGCTGAAGCTTTCTTT
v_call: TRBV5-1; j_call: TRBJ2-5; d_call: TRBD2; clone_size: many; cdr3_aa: CASSLVGAERGDSGTQYF; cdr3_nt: TGCGCCAGCAGCTTAGTAGGTGCCGAGCGGGGGGACTCGGGGACCCAGTACTTC
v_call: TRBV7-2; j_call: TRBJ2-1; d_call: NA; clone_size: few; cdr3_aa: CASSFLEWEQFF; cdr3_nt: TGTGCCAGCAGCTTTCTCGAATGGGAGCAGTTCTTC
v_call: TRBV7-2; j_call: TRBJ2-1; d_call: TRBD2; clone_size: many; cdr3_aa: CASSTPSGRYNEQFF; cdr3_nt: TGTGCCAGCAGCACCCCTAGCGGGAGATACAATGAGCAGTTCTTC
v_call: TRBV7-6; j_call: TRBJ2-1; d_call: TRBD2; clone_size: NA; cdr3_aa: CASSLVVAGGSNEQFF; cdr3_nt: TGTGCCAGCAGCTTAGTGGTAGCGGGAGGCTCGAATGAGCAGTTCTTC
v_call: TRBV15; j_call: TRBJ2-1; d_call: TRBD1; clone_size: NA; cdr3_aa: CATSRIVTGLYNEQFF; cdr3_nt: TGTGCCACCAGCAGAATCGTGACAGGGTTATACAATGAGCAGTTCTTC
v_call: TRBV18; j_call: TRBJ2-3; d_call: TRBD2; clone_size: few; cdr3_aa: CASSSRTSFRTDTQYF; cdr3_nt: TGTGCCAGCTCATCGCGGACTAGTTTCCGCACAGATACGCAGTATTTT
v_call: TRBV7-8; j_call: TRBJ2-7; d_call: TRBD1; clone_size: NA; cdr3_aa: CASSPRRGQGYEQYF; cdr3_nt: TGTGCCAGCAGCCCGCGGCGGGGACAGGGTTACGAGCAGTACTTC
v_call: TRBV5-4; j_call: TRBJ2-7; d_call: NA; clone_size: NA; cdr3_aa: CASSPPTRPSEDEQYF; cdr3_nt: TGTGCCAGCAGCCCACCAACCCGCCCCTCGGAGGACGAGCAGTACTTC
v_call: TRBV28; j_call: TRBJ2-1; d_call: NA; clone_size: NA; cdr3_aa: CASRPSKTGFVNEQFF; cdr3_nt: TGTGCCAGCAGACCTTCGAAGACAGGTTTCGTCAATGAGCAGTTCTTC
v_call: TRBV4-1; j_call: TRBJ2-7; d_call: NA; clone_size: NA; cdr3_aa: CASSQIPLNSYEQYF; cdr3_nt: TGCGCCAGCAGCCAGATACCCCTAAACTCCTACGAGCAGTACTTC
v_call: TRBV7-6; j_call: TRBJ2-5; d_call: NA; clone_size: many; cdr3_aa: CASSWNLMYQETQYF; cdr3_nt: TGTGCCAGCAGCTGGAACCTGATGTACCAAGAGACCCAGTACTTC
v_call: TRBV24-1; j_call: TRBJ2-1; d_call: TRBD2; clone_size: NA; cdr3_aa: CATSDDPGLAGPLSYNEQFF; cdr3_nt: TGTGCCACCAGTGATGACCCGGGACTAGCGGGACCCCTCTCCTACAATGAGCAGTTCTTC
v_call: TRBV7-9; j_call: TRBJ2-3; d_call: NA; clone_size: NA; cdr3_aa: CASSARGGSTDTQYF; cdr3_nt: TGTGCCAGCAGCGCACGGGGCGGGAGCACAGATACGCAGTATTTT
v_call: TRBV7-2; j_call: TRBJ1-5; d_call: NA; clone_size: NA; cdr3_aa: CASSSGGGPYSNQPQHF; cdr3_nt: TGTGCCAGCAGCTCGGGCGGGGGACCGTATAGCAATCAGCCCCAGCATTTT
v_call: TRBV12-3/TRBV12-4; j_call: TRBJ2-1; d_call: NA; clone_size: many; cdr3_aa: CASSFVFGGRGYEQFF; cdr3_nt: TGTGCCAGCAGTTTCGTTTTCGGAGGCAGGGGTTATGAGCAGTTCTTC
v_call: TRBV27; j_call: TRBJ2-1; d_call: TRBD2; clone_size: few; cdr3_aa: CAIGLDEGEQFF; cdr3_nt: TGTGCCATCGGACTAGATGAGGGTGAGCAGTTCTTC
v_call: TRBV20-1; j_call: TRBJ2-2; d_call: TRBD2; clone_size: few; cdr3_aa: CSALRGLAGELFF; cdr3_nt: TGCAGTGCATTAAGGGGACTAGCCGGGGAGCTGTTTTTT
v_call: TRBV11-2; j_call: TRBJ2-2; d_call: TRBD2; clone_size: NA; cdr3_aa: CASPGAGGSTGELFF; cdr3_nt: TGTGCCAGCCCCGGCGCGGGAGGTAGCACCGGGGAGCTGTTTTTT
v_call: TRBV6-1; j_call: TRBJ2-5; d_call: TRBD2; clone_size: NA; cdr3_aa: CASSHHPRETQETQYF; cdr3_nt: TGTGCCAGCAGCCATCACCCGCGGGAGACCCAAGAGACCCAGTACTTC
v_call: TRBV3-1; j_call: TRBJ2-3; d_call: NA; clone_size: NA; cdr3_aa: CASSPRGGGPTDTQYF; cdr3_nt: TGTGCCAGCAGCCCAAGGGGGGGAGGGCCAACAGATACGCAGTATTTT
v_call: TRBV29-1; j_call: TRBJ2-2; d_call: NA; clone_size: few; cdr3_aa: CSVATGNTGELFF; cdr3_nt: TGCAGCGTTGCTACAGGGAACACCGGGGAGCTGTTTTTT
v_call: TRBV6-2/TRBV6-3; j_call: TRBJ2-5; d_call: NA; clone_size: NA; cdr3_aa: CASSSVGLKFWTQYF; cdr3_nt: TGTGCCAGCAGTTCCGTGGGACTCAAGTTTTGGACCCAGTACTTC
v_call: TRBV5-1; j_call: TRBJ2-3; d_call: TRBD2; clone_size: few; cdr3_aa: CASSSSGGHRDTQYF; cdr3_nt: TGCGCCAGCAGCTCTAGCGGGGGCCACAGGGATACGCAGTATTTT
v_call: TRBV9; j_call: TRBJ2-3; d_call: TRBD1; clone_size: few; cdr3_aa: CASSRNRGVSTDTQYF; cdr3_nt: TGTGCCAGCAGTCGAAACAGGGGCGTAAGCACAGATACGCAGTATTTT
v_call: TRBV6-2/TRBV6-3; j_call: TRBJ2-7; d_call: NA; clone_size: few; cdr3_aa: CASSWDGRNSYEQYF; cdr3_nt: TGTGCCAGCAGTTGGGACGGAAGAAACTCCTACGAGCAGTACTTC
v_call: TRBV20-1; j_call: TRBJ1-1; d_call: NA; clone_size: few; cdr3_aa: CSARGGLGTEAFF; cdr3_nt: TGCAGTGCCCGAGGGGGGCTGGGGACTGAAGCTTTCTTT
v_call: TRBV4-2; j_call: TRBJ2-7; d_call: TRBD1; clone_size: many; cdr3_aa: CASSQGPGQGNYEQYF; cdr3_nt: TGTGCCAGCAGCCAAGGTCCGGGACAGGGGAACTACGAGCAGTACTTC
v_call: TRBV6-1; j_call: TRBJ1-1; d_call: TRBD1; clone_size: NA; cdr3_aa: CASNHRGNTEAFF; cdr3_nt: TGTGCCAGCAATCACAGGGGGAACACTGAAGCTTTCTTT
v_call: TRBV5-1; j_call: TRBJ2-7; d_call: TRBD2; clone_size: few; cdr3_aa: CASSLGTSGMKQYF; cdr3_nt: TGCGCCAGCAGCTTAGGGACTAGCGGGATGAAGCAGTACTTC
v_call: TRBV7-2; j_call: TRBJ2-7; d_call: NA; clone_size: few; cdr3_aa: CASSDPGGPVPYEQYF; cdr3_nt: TGTGCCAGCAGCGACCCCGGGGGGCCCGTCCCTTACGAGCAGTACTTC
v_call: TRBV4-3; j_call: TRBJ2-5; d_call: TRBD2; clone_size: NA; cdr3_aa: CASSQSLAGGMVKTQYF; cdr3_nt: TGCGCCAGCAGCCAATCCCTAGCGGGGGGTATGGTGAAGACCCAGTACTTC
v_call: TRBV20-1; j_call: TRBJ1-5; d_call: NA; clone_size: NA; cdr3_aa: CSASPPSGNQPQHF; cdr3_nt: TGCAGTGCTAGTCCCCCATCCGGCAATCAGCCCCAGCATTTT
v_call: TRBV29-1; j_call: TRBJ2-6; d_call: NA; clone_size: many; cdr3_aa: CSVEEPRSGANVLTF; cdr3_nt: TGCAGCGTTGAAGAGCCACGGTCTGGGGCCAACGTCCTGACTTTC
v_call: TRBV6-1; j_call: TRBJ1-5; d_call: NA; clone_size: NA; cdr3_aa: CASSEITPNQPQHF; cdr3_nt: TGTGCCAGCAGCGAAATCACTCCAAATCAGCCCCAGCATTTT
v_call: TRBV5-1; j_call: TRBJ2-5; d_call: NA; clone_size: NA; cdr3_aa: CATQGSDQETQYF; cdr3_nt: TGCGCCACCCAGGGCTCTGACCAAGAGACCCAGTACTTC
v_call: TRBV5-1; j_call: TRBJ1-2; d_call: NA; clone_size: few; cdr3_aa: CASSLQSDSNYGYTF; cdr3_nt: TGCGCCAGCAGCTTACAGTCGGATTCTAACTATGGCTACACCTTC
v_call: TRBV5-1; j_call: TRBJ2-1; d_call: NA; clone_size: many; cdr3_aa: CASRGDGNFEQFF; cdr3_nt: TGCGCCAGCAGGGGGGACGGGAATTTTGAGCAGTTCTTC
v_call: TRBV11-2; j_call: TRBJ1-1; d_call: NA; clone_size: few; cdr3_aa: CASSREPSFTEAFF; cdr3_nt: TGTGCCAGCAGCCGGGAGCCTTCTTTCACTGAAGCTTTCTTT
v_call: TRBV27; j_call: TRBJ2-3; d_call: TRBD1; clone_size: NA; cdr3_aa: CASSLQGARPDTQYF; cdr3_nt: TGTGCCAGCAGTTTACAGGGGGCGCGTCCAGATACGCAGTATTTT
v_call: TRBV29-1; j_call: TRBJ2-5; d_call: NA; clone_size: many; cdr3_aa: CSGHQGTQYF; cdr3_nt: TGCAGCGGCCACCAGGGGACCCAGTACTTC
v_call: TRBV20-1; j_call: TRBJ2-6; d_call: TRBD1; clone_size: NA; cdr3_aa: CSAKIQGVGANVLTF; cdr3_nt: TGCAGTGCCAAGATACAGGGGGTTGGGGCCAACGTCCTGACTTTC
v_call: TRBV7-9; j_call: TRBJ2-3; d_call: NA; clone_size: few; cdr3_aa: CASSFPTRTSTDTQYF; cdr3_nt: TGTGCCAGCAGCTTCCCAACGAGAACTAGCACAGATACGCAGTATTTT